One and the same sample provided the 11 T cell receptor beta chains below, sequenced in a study of Graves' ophthalmopathy and Graves' hyperthyroidism. Transcripts of RNA were the source for amplifying TCR beta CDR3 regions. RT-PCR was first run with HTBI primers, then multiplex PCR in a second round. TCRdb re-called the multiplex PCR reads with MiXCR, one entry per CDR3 protein. The sample contains about 1.1 million distinct CDR3 sequences, less than 45% of which appear only once. Material: peripheral blood or thyroid tissue (not recorded which). Every receptor here comes from an adult man with Graves' hyperthyroidism.

The chain is built from TRBV29-1 and TRBJ2-7; 10 bases are a match to TRBD2. Per germline, CDR1 SQVTM and CDR2 ANQGSEA. After removal of 8 bases from V and 5 bases from J, the junction contained 9 bases not matched to a gene. The CDR3 is made up of 13 amino acids. The CDR3 loop reads CSSPVAGGHEQYF. DNA for the CDR3: TGCAGCTCTCCGGTAGCGGGAGGCCACGAGCAGTACTTC.

This clonotype was counted many times. This chain joins TRBV15 and TRBJ1-3; 7 nucleotides align to TRBD1. The CDR3 extends over 16 amino acids. With V trimmed by 4 bases and J by 1 base, 7 bases remained unmatched. Per the germline V gene, CDR1 is LNHNV and CDR2 is YYDKDF (reference sequence). The CDR3 reads CATSKPQGVSGNTIYF. The DNA for the CDR3 is TGTGCCACCAGCAAACCTCAGGGGGTGTCTGGAAACACCATATATTTT. The full variable domain, rest sourced from reference TRBV15 and TRBJ1-3, is DAMVIQNPRYQVTQFGKPVTLSCSQTLNHNVMYWYQQKSSQAPKLLFHYYDKDFNNEADTPDNFQSRRPNTSFCFLDIRSPGLGDTAMYLCATSKPQGVSGNTIYFGEGSWLTVV.

This clonotype was found many times. This chain uses TRBV20-1 with TRBJ2-5; 8 nucleotides align to TRBD2. Germline CDR1 and CDR2: DFQATT and SNEGSKA (reference sequence). The CDR3 totals 16 residues. After removal of 1 base from V and 9 bases from J, the junction contained 16 bases not matched to a gene. The CDR3 region has the DNA TGCAGTGCTAGAGGTGTTTCCGGGAGGGAACATCGGGCCCAGTACTTC. This sequence encodes CSARGVSGREHRAQYF.

The chain joins TRBV29-1 to TRBJ1-2, with D perhaps TRBD1 (6 bases). V was shortened by 6 bases and J by 3 bases, with 20 bases between the two germline ends. CDR1 SQVTM and CDR2 ANQGSEA come from the germline V gene. CDR3 length: 15 residues. As DNA, the CDR3 is TGCAGCGTGAGGCCCGGGACACCAAGCCACTATGGCTACACCTTC. Amino acid sequence: CSVRPGTPSHYGYTF.

In its sample, this clonotype was seen many times. The J gene is TRBJ1-1, the V gene TRBV9; weak D call: TRBD1 (5 bases). The germline V and J ends were trimmed by 1 base and 7 bases, with 20 bases remaining between them. The CDR3 sequence is 16 residues long. The germline V gene encodes CDR1 SGDLS and CDR2 YYNGEE. Here the CDR3 reads CASSVSALGGGGEAFF. The CDR3 DNA reads TGTGCCAGCAGCGTATCCGCCCTCGGGGGTGGTGGTGAAGCTTTCTTT.

The J gene is TRBJ2-7, the V gene TRBV25-1, with D unclear. Germline V gives CDR1 MGHDK, CDR2 SYGVNS. This CDR3 has 16 amino acids. The V gene lost 5 bases and the J gene lost 3 bases, with 20 bases spanning the gap. CDR3 nucleotide sequence: TGTGCCAGCAGTCCCCGTTTGGTCCGACTTAGCTACGAGCAGTACTTC. This gives the protein CASSPRLVRLSYEQYF.

In this sample, this clonotype turned up many times. The J gene is TRBJ2-7, the V gene TRBV7-8; D might be TRBD2 (6 bases). This CDR3 is 15 amino acids long. Germline V gene data show CDR1 as SGHVS and CDR2 as FQNEAQ. V lost 4 bases and J lost 6, with 19 bases in between. Written as DNA, the CDR3 is TGTGCCAGCAGCTCCGGGACTTTTCGGGATGGCGAGCAGTACTTC. It codes for CASSSGTFRDGEQYF. The full variable domain, in which reference TRBV7-8 and TRBJ2-7 provide the parts outside the CDR3, is GAGVSQSPRYKVAKRGQDVALRCDPISGHVSLFWYQQALGQGPEFLTYFQNEAQLDKSGLPSDRFFAERPEGSVSTLKIQRTQQEDSAVYLCASSSGTFRDGEQYFGPGTRLTVT.

DNA of the CDR3: TGTGCCATCAGTGGCTACGAGGGAGGCGAGCAGTACTTC. This sequence encodes CAISGYEGGEQYF. The chain has TRBV10-3 and TRBJ2-7; D may be TRBD2 (6 bases). Germline-derived CDR1 and CDR2 are ENHRY and SYGVKD. V lost 4 bases, J lost 6 bases, and 13 bases lay in between. The CDR3 contains 13 residues.

This rearrangement joins TRBV4-1 to TRBJ1-1; D is uncertain. CDR1 and CDR2 from the germline V gene are MGHRA and YSYEKL. Between the trimmed V and J ends, which lost 0 bases and 2 bases, there was a span of 7 bases. The CDR3 is 14 residues long. The CDR3, as DNA: TGCGCCAGCAGCCAAGATCAGAAAAACACTGAAGCTTTCTTT. Translated, it gives CASSQDQKNTEAFF.

This clonotype was seen ten or more times. This chain uses TRBV20-1 with TRBJ1-1, with D perhaps TRBD1 (6 bases). Deletions cut 0 bases from V and 0 bases from J, with 11 bases between. The CDR3 runs to 15 residues. Germline CDR1 and CDR2: DFQATT and SNEGSKA (reference sequence). As DNA, the CDR3 is TGCAGTGCTAGAGATTTGGGGACATTGAACACTGAAGCTTTCTTT. Residues: CSARDLGTLNTEAFF.

With regard to this clonotype: This sequence may be a read error, since a much larger clone differs from it by one base. The rearrangement links TRBV20-1 to TRBJ2-7, with 11 bases matching TRBD1. Looked up from germline, CDR1 is DFQATT and CDR2 is SNEGSKA (reference sequence). The CDR3 is made up of 14 amino acids. With V trimmed by 2 bases and J by 4 bases, 4 bases remained unmatched. The CDR3 region has the DNA TGCAGTGCTAGACCGGGACAGGGGGAATACGAGCAGTACTTC. As protein: CSARPGQGEYEQYF.